The 15 T cell receptor beta chains given below trace back to one sample, sequenced in a study of T cells in Graves' hyperthyroidism and ophthalmopathy. From RNA transcripts, TCR beta CDR3 regions were amplified. The HTBI set primed first-round TCR CDR3 RT-PCR. TCRdb analysed the multiplex PCR reads with MiXCR anew, one entry per CDR3 protein. Of under 400,000 distinct CDR3 sequences listed, less than 15% are singletons. The sequenced sample was blood. The source is a woman aged 18-35 years with Graves' hyperthyroidism.

The V gene is TRBV28, the J gene TRBJ2-2, with unresolved D. The CDR3 extends over 12 amino acids. Trimming stripped 8 bases from V and 1 base from J, with 5 bases between. Germline values: CDR1 MDHEN, CDR2 SYDVKM. CDR3 coding DNA: TGTGCCAGCCAGATGAACACCGGGGAGCTGTTTTTT. Amino acid sequence: CASQMNTGELFF.

The chain has TRBV19 and TRBJ1-2; D remains unclear. This CDR3 has 17 residues. The V end lost 3 bases, the J end lost 0 bases, and 17 bases lay between the germline ends. Germline lookup yields CDR1 LNHDA and CDR2 SQIVND (reference sequence). In nucleotides, the CDR3 is TGTGCCAGTAGTATGGATTCCCTCGGCAGCTCTAACTATGGCTACACCTTC. Translating gives CASSMDSLGSSNYGYTF.

Ten or more counts support this clonotype. The V gene is TRBV5-1, the J gene TRBJ1-2; TRBD1 aligns across 8 bases. Germline CDR1 and CDR2: SGHRS and YFSETQ. The J segment lost 6 bases and the V segment lost 4 bases, leaving 5 bases of the junction unmatched. This CDR3 is 13 amino acids long. As DNA, the CDR3 is TGCGCCAGCAGCAAGACAGGGGCAAATGGCTACACCTTC. Translation: CASSKTGANGYTF.

This clonotype was recorded many times. The chain couples TRBV20-1 to TRBJ2-5; D unclear. V lost 2 bases to trimming and J lost 5 bases, with 9 bases between them. The CDR3 runs to 12 residues. CDR1 and CDR2 from the germline V gene are DFQATT and SNEGSKA (reference sequence). CDR3 DNA sequence: TGCAGTGCTAGATCCCGGTGGGAGACCCAGTACTTC. It is translated as CSARSRWETQYF.

V gene TRBV9 combines with J gene TRBJ2-1, with TRBD2 matching 9 bases. The ends lost 0 bases at V and 8 bases at J; junction bases unmatched: 9. CDR3 length: 16 residues. Germline CDR1 is SGDLS and CDR2 is YYNGEE. For the CDR3, the DNA is TGTGCCAGCAGCGTAGGGATGGTAGCGGGAGTGGATGAGCAGTTCTTC. Its protein product is CASSVGMVAGVDEQFF.

There are many counts of this clonotype. The rearrangement joins TRBV7-2 to TRBJ2-3; D perhaps matches TRBD1 (6 bases). Trimming left V 1 base short and J 3 bases short, with 8 bases between. The CDR3 contains 14 residues. Germline V CDR1 and CDR2: SGHTA, FQGNSA. The DNA of the CDR3 is TGTGCCAGCAGCTTAGGCAGGGGAACAGATACGCAGTATTTT. Translation: CASSLGRGTDTQYF.

In its sample, this clonotype was seen many times. The chain is built from TRBV10-3 and TRBJ1-4; D gene ambiguous. Per the germline V gene, CDR1 is ENHRY and CDR2 is SYGVKD. CDR3 length: 14 amino acids. The V end was cut by 11 bases, the J end by 0 bases, with 13 bases between. The CDR3 DNA reads as TGTGCCTCCAAGGCGGGCGCAACTAATGAAAAACTGTTTTTT. This codes for CASKAGATNEKLFF.

This clonotype was detected many times. The chain joins TRBV18 to TRBJ2-3, with 7 positions matching TRBD2. Unmatched junction bases numbered 5, after V lost 2 bases and J lost 3 bases. Germline CDR1 KGHSH, CDR2 LQKENI. CDR3 size: 15 residues. The chain's CDR3 is CASSPSGGGTDTQYF. The CDR3, as DNA: TGTGCCAGCTCACCATCGGGAGGAGGGACAGATACGCAGTATTTT. The whole variable domain, filled in from reference TRBV18 and TRBJ2-3, reads NAGVMQNPRHLVRRRGQEARLRCSPMKGHSHVYWYRQLPEEGLKFMVYLQKENIIDESGMPKERFSAEFPKEGPSILRIQQVVRGDSAAYFCASSPSGGGTDTQYFGPGTRLTVL.

This clonotype was counted ten times or more. The chain links TRBV13 to TRBJ2-1; no definite D call. With 4 bases removed from V and 12 bases from J, the gap between germline ends came to 13 bases. This CDR3 comprises 12 residues. Germline V lookup: CDR1 PRHDT, CDR2 FYEKMQ (reference sequence). DNA for the CDR3: TGTGCCAGCAGCTGGGCCAAGCCGCGGCAGTTCTTC. Amino acids: CASSWAKPRQFF.

Only a few counts were recorded for this clonotype. The chain links TRBV19 to TRBJ1-1, with 7 bases that match TRBD1. The CDR3 has 14 amino acids. Germline CDR1 and CDR2: LNHDA and SQIVND (reference sequence). The V and J ends lost 3 bases and 8 bases, in that order; junction bases with no gene match: 9. CDR3 in DNA: TGTGCCAGTAGTATCACAGGGGCTAGCACCGAAGCTTTCTTT. Amino acid sequence: CASSITGASTEAFF.

As to this clonotype: A single base separates this from a much larger clone, so it may be a read error. The genes are TRBV19 and TRBJ1-1; D is possibly TRBD1 (5 bases). Trimming pared 8 bases from V and 4 bases from J, leaving 20 bases between. Per the germline V gene, CDR1 is LNHDA and CDR2 is SQIVND (reference sequence). The CDR3 spans 15 residues. CDR3 sequence (DNA): TGTGCCAGTGCGTCCTTGAGAGGGGTGAGCACTGAAGCTTTCTTT. Translating gives CASASLRGVSTEAFF.

This clonotype was seen many times. V is TRBV5-5 and J is TRBJ1-1, with D perhaps TRBD1 (6 bases). V was shortened by 2 bases and J by 5 bases, with 13 bases between the two germline ends. CDR1 and CDR2 (germline): SGHKS, YYEKEE (reference sequence). The CDR3 spans 14 residues. In DNA, the CDR3 is TGTGCCAGCAGCTTAGTGGGACACCGGACTGAAGCTTTCTTT. The encoded protein is CASSLVGHRTEAFF.

Regarding this clonotype: This clone may be a read error of a much larger clone one base away. This chain links TRBV28 with TRBJ2-7; 9 bases fit TRBD2. The CDR3 is 15 amino acids. Trimming took 4 bases from V and 7 from J; bases not matched to a gene: 11. CDR1 and CDR2 (germline): MDHEN, SYDVKM. CDR3 nucleotides: TGTGCCAGCAGTTGGTCTAGCGGGGCTCTAGGGGAGCAGTACTTC. It codes for CASSWSSGALGEQYF.

This clonotype came up many times. This chain joins TRBV10-3 and TRBJ1-1; weak D call: TRBD1 (5 bases). The V end lost 3 bases, the J end lost 1 base, and 6 bases lay between the germline ends. The germline CDR1 and CDR2 sequences are ENHRY and SYGVKD. The CDR3 has 13 residues. CDR3 protein: CAISDGQNTEAFF. In nucleotides, the CDR3 is TGTGCCATCAGTGACGGACAGAACACTGAAGCTTTCTTT.

This clonotype was seen at least ten times. J is TRBJ2-7 and V is TRBV2; maybe TRBD2 (5 bases). The germline CDR1 and CDR2 sequences are SNHLY and FYNNEI. This CDR3 is 14 amino acids long. The V end was cut by 3 bases, the J end by 3 bases, with 12 bases between. CDR3 in DNA: TGTGCCAGCAGTGACCCTAGCAAAGTCTACGAGCAGTACTTC. Its protein product is CASSDPSKVYEQYF.